The text below deals with one T cell receptor (beta chain). No antigen is known for it. Libraries were prepared by immunoSEQ multiplex PCR; TCRdb keeps only in-frame clonotypes and omits some of them. The data contain some 81,000 clones, around 86% of them seen just once; the ten biggest clones take up less than 8%. Any history of autoimmune disease or systemic immunosuppression disqualified patients. These data originate in a study of OX40 agonist ivuxolimab in advanced cancers. Whole-study results and caveats: Clonal expansion from baseline to week 6 occurred in both CD4+ and CD8+ T cells. Low normalized clonal expansion also occurred in some nonresponding patients. The study did not work out the antigen specificity of the expanded peripheral T cells.

The CDR3 extends over 15 amino acids. Trimming took off 0 bases at V and 0 bases at J, with 7 bases between the two ends. Germline CDR1 SGHDT, CDR2 YYEEEE. The sequence was obtained from an adult with an advanced solid tumor such as melanoma, head and neck, liver or kidney cancer. The sequences come from CD4+ or CD8+ T cells sorted from blood, collected in a trial of the OX40 agonist ivuxolimab. This chain joins TRBV5-6 and TRBJ1-3, with D unclear. The DNA for the CDR3 is TGTGCCAGCAGCTTGGGCCCGAGCTCTGGAAACACCATATATTTT. Its translation is CASSLGPSSGNTIYF.